The 21 T cell receptor beta chains listed next were all sequenced from one sample in a study of glioma-infiltrating T cells. TCR alpha and beta CDR3 regions were amplified from RNA using iRepertoire nested multiplex PCR. TCRdb itself ran the multiplex PCR reads through MiXCR, one entry per CDR3 protein. The table records a few hundred thousand distinct CDR3 sequences, around 38% of them present only once. The sample comprised glioma tissue, nonneoplastic brain tissue, or PBMCs (not recorded which). Source of these receptors: a human donor with low-grade glioma or glioblastoma, undergoing nonglioma brain surgery, or in good health (not recorded which).

Notes on this clonotype: This may arise from a read error, as a much more abundant clone is one base away. The chain combines TRBV6-6 with TRBJ2-7; D uncertain. The CDR3 is 14 residues long. CDR1 MNHNY and CDR2 SVGAGI come from the germline V gene (reference sequence). V lost 5 bases, J lost 2 bases, and 13 bases lay in between. Written as DNA, the CDR3 is TGTGCCAGCAGTCCCCTCGAACGACCCTACGAGCAGTACTTC. It translates to CASSPLERPYEQYF.

This chain uses TRBV5-1 with TRBJ2-1; possible D gene TRBD2, 6 bases. There are 13 residues in the CDR3. V was clipped by 4 bases and J by 7 bases, with 12 bases between them. The germline V gene encodes CDR1 SGHRS and CDR2 YFSETQ. The CDR3 nucleotides read TGCGCCAGCAGCCCCCGGGACTTAAATGAGCAGTTCTTC. The encoded protein is CASSPRDLNEQFF. Supplemented by reference TRBV5-1 and TRBJ2-1, the full variable domain reads KAGVTQTPRYLIKTRGQQVTLSCSPISGHRSVSWYQQTPGQGLQFLFEYFSETQRNKGNFPGRFSGRQFSNSRSEMNVSTLELGDSALYLCASSPRDLNEQFFGPGTRLTVL.

The chain uses TRBV11-1 and TRBJ2-5; D possibly uses TRBD1 or TRBD2 (6 bases each). The CDR3 consists of 14 residues. With 7 bases removed from V and 2 bases from J, the gap between germline ends came to 14 bases. Germline CDR1 is SGHAT and CDR2 is FQDESV (reference sequence). CDR3 loop: CASTNRGVQETQYF. CDR3 bases: TGTGCCAGCACCAATAGGGGGGTGCAAGAGACCCAGTACTTC.

The chain has TRBV6-2 or TRBV6-3 and TRBJ2-7; 9 nucleotides line up with TRBD1. The germline CDR1 and CDR2 sequences are MNHEY and SVGEGT. J was trimmed by 4 bases and V by 4 bases; bases with no gene match: 8. The length of the CDR3 is 15 residues. CDR3: CASSSPWDREYEQYF. As DNA, the CDR3 is TGTGCCAGCAGTTCGCCCTGGGACAGGGAATACGAGCAGTACTTC.

This clonotype was recorded a few times. This chain links TRBV7-9 with TRBJ1-1, with D tentatively TRBD1 (6 bases). The germline V and J ends were trimmed by 5 bases and 0 bases, with 16 bases remaining between them. Per germline, CDR1 SEHNR and CDR2 FQNEAQ (reference sequence). The CDR3 is 16 amino acids. CDR3 bases: TGTGCCAGCAGCCGAGAGAAGGGGGGGATGAACACTGAAGCTTTCTTT. Translation: CASSREKGGMNTEAFF.

This clonotype was detected a few times. This chain links TRBV3-1 with TRBJ2-1, with TRBD2 as a possible D gene (6 bases). The CDR3 extends over 15 amino acids. CDR1 is LGHDT and CDR2 is YNNKEL in the germline V gene (reference sequence). V was shortened by 1 base and J by 2 bases, with 9 bases between the two germline ends. CDR3 bases: TGTGCCAGCAGCCAAGCGGGACTCCCCTACAATGAGCAGTTCTTC. Its protein product is CASSQAGLPYNEQFF.

This chain uses TRBV20-1 with TRBJ2-5, with D perhaps matching TRBD1 or TRBD2 (6 bases each). Between the trimmed V and J ends, which lost 6 bases and 4 bases, there was a span of 15 bases. Germline assignment: CDR1 DFQATT and CDR2 SNEGSKA (reference sequence). The CDR3 has 13 amino acids. DNA for the CDR3: TGCAGTGCCCCCGACAGGAGGGTAGAGACCCAGTACTTC. Translated, it gives CSAPDRRVETQYF.

This clonotype was seen a few times. The chain is built from TRBV4-2 and TRBJ2-7; D gene uncertain. CDR3 length: 11 residues. V was cut by 2 bases and J by 7 bases, with 6 bases left in between. Germline CDR1 reads LGHNA; CDR2 reads YNFKEQ. The DNA of the CDR3 is TGTGCCAGCAGCCAATCGCGGGAGCAGTACTTC. The encoded protein is CASSQSREQYF.

The gene calls are TRBV29-1 and TRBJ1-1, with no clear D. CDR1 SQVTM and CDR2 ANQGSEA come from the germline V gene. Trimming shortened V by 0 bases and J by 1 base, and 6 bases separated the two germline ends. The CDR3 runs to 13 residues. CDR3 region: CSVEEHGNTEAFF. CDR3 DNA: TGCAGCGTTGAAGAACACGGGAACACTGAAGCTTTCTTT.

This chain connects TRBV13 to TRBJ2-5, with no clear D. The germline CDR1 and CDR2 sequences are PRHDT and FYEKMQ (reference sequence). Trimming pared 2 bases from V and 2 bases from J, leaving 12 bases between. The CDR3 length is 15 residues. This CDR3 is CASSLTGREQETQYF. Here the CDR3 DNA reads TGTGCCAGCAGCTTAACCGGGCGCGAACAAGAGACCCAGTACTTC.

This clonotype showed up many times. The chain links TRBV27 to TRBJ1-2, with D possibly being TRBD1 (6 bases). CDR1 MNHEY and CDR2 SMNVEV come from the germline V gene (reference sequence). The CDR3 length is 16 residues. V was shortened by 2 bases and J by 0 bases, with 13 bases between the two germline ends. The CDR3 loop reads CASSLIPRGANYGYTF. The DNA of the CDR3 is TGTGCCAGCAGTTTAATCCCCAGGGGAGCTAACTATGGCTACACCTTC.

With regard to this clonotype: An end of the junction differs from the germline gene, which may be a read error. The rearrangement links TRBV27 to TRBJ2-7; 11 bases are a match to TRBD2. This CDR3 contains 15 residues. Germline CDR1 is MNHEY and CDR2 is SMNVEV (reference sequence). The CDR3 region has the DNA TGTGCCGGCAGCCACGGGACTAGCGGCTCCTACGAGCAGTACTTC. Its protein product is CAGSHGTSGSYEQYF.

This clonotype was counted a few times. This sequence joins TRBV28 and TRBJ1-2; possibly TRBD1 for D (6 bases). Germline CDR1 and CDR2: MDHEN and SYDVKM. The CDR3 has 14 amino acids. Trimming stripped 7 bases from V and 7 bases from J, with 19 bases between. The chain's CDR3 is CASTLGGQGVGYTF. The CDR3 nucleotides read TGTGCCAGCACCCTAGGGGGGCAAGGGGTTGGCTACACCTTC.

The chain carries TRBV6-1 and TRBJ2-1; 9 bases are a match to TRBD2. Looked up from germline, CDR1 is MNHNS and CDR2 is SASEGT. CDR3 length equals 18 residues. The V gene end was trimmed by 1 base and the J gene end by 0 bases; junction bases not matched to a gene: 7. The CDR3 here is CASSEVGLAISSYNEQFF. The CDR3 nucleotides are TGTGCCAGCAGTGAAGTTGGACTAGCGATCAGCTCCTACAATGAGCAGTTCTTC.

V usage is TRBV5-5 and J usage is TRBJ1-1; D gene ambiguous. Germline values: CDR1 SGHKS, CDR2 YYEKEE (reference sequence). The CDR3 is 12 amino acids. V shed 0 bases and J shed 7 bases, with 7 bases lying between them. Written as DNA, the CDR3 is TGTGCCAGCAGCTTGGGGGGTCATGAAGCTTTCTTT. Its protein is CASSLGGHEAFF.

To note about this clonotype: A much larger clone differs by one base, so this may be a read error. The chain couples TRBV6-2 or TRBV6-3 to TRBJ2-7, with a tentative D call TRBD1 (6 bases). Germline lookup yields CDR1 MNHEY and CDR2 SVGEGT. This CDR3 spans 16 amino acids. The V and J ends lost 6 bases and 7 bases respectively, with 25 bases between them. The CDR3: CASRNTGSLKHNEQYF. The CDR3 DNA follows: TGTGCCAGCAGAAATACAGGGAGTCTTAAGCACAATGAGCAGTACTTC.

This clonotype was found a few times. The J gene is TRBJ2-5, the V gene TRBV25-1; D is undetermined. Germline CDR1 and CDR2: MGHDK and SYGVNS. Trimming took 3 bases from V and 5 from J, leaving 10 bases between them. This CDR3 is built from 13 residues. Here the CDR3 DNA reads TGTGCCAGCAGTGATCGGTTTTGGGAGACCCAGTACTTC. Encoded protein: CASSDRFWETQYF.

There are a few counts of this clonotype. In DNA, the CDR3 is TGCGCCAGCAGCCAAGACGGGGGCGGCTTCCCAGCCCCCACAGATACGCAGTATTTT. It translates to CASSQDGGGFPAPTDTQYF. The chain is built from TRBV4-3 and TRBJ2-3; the D gene could be TRBD1 or TRBD2 (6 bases each). In germline, CDR1 is LGHNA, CDR2 YSLEER. The CDR3 runs 19 residues. V lost 0 bases and J 2 bases, leaving 21 bases between the germline ends.

As to this clonotype: A much larger clone differs by one base, so this may be a read error. The gene calls are TRBV6-5 and TRBJ2-6, with D unclear. This CDR3 has 14 amino acids. Germline V CDR1 and CDR2: MNHEY, SVGAGI. The CDR3 spells CACRRDDRANVLTF. The CDR3 DNA is TGTGCCTGCAGGAGAGACGATAGGGCCAACGTCCTGACTTTC.

V is TRBV6-4 and J is TRBJ2-3; D is unclear. The CDR3 length is 15 residues. CDR1 is MRHNA, CDR2 SNTAGT, per germline. The V end lost 7 bases, the J end lost 0 bases, and 14 bases lay between the germline ends. The CDR3 DNA follows: TGTGCCAGCAAAAGAGGTGTCTTAAGCACAGATACGCAGTATTTT. This encodes CASKRGVLSTDTQYF.

Concerning this clonotype: At one end the junction does not follow the germline gene, possibly because of a read error. The chain has TRBV6-5 and TRBJ1-2; D is undetermined. The CDR3 spans 18 residues. CDR1 and CDR2 from the germline V gene are MNHEY and SVGAGI. Here the CDR3 reads CASNYSGYAGPSGRGYTF. CDR3 DNA sequence: TGTGCCAGCAATTACTCGGGGTACGCCGGTCCGAGCGGTCGAGGCTACACCTTC.